A single sample is the source of the 26 T cell receptor beta chains below, sequenced in a study of response to subunit inactivated influenza vaccine. TCRdb passed the RT-PCR reads through MiXCR, listing each CDR3 protein once. The sample has more than 700,000 distinct CDR3 sequences; roughly 20% are singletons. Sample: PBMCs from blood, taken 5 to 6 days after vaccination. The receptors were gathered from a man in his forties or fifties who received an inactivated influenza vaccine.

This chain links TRBV20-1 with TRBJ2-7; D not certain. This CDR3 has 11 amino acids. Trimming removed 6 bases at V and 3 bases at J, with 9 bases between. Per the germline V gene, CDR1 is DFQATT and CDR2 is SNEGSKA (reference sequence). DNA of the CDR3: TGCAGTGCCCCGACCAACTACGAGCAGTACTTC. Amino acid sequence: CSAPTNYEQYF.

The V call is TRBV6-5, the J call TRBJ2-1; TRBD2 aligns across 13 bases. Per the germline V gene, CDR1 is MNHEY and CDR2 is SVGAGI. The CDR3 loop spans 15 amino acids. V gave up 1 base and J gave up 7 bases; unmatched junction bases: 1. The CDR3 spells CASSYWTSGSNEQFF. CDR3 nucleotide sequence: TGTGCCAGCAGTTACTGGACTAGCGGGAGTAATGAGCAGTTCTTC.

The rearrangement joins TRBV5-1 to TRBJ1-1; D remains ambiguous. V shed 2 bases and J shed 0 bases, with 11 bases lying between them. The CDR3 totals 15 residues. CDR1 is SGHRS and CDR2 is YFSETQ in the germline V gene. The CDR3 DNA reads as TGCGCCAGCAGCTTAAGGATTTACATGAACACTGAAGCTTTCTTT. Protein product: CASSLRIYMNTEAFF. The entire variable domain, with the rest obtained from reference TRBV5-1 and TRBJ1-1, is as follows: KAGVTQTPRYLIKTRGQQVTLSCSPISGHRSVSWYQQTPGQGLQFLFEYFSETQRNKGNFPGRFSGRQFSNSRSEMNVSTLELGDSALYLCASSLRIYMNTEAFFGQGTRLTVV.

This clonotype was picked up a small number of times. The chain couples TRBV10-3 to TRBJ2-4; TRBD1 matches at 9 bases. With V trimmed by 6 bases and J by 6 bases, 6 bases remained unmatched. Per the germline V gene, CDR1 is ENHRY and CDR2 is SYGVKD. This CDR3 has 14 residues. CDR3 residues: CAISPGQGPNIQYF. The CDR3 region has the DNA TGTGCCATCAGCCCGGGACAGGGCCCAAACATTCAGTACTTC.

The table lists this clonotype with a few counts. This rearrangement joins TRBV7-6 to TRBJ2-2; D remains unclear. V shed 7 bases and J shed 5 bases, with 14 bases lying between them. This CDR3 contains 14 residues. In germline, CDR1 is SGHVS, CDR2 FNYEAQ. CDR3 nucleotides: TGTGCCAGCACCCCCCCGGTGTTTACCGGGGAGCTGTTTTTT. This codes for CASTPPVFTGELFF. The full variable domain, in which reference TRBV7-6 and TRBJ2-2 provide the parts outside the CDR3, is GAGVSQSPRYKVTKRGQDVALRCDPISGHVSLYWYRQALGQGPEFLTYFNYEAQQDKSGLPNDRFSAERPEGSISTLTIQRTEQRDSAMYRCASTPPVFTGELFFGEGSRLTVL.

The gene calls are TRBV5-1 and TRBJ2-2; D perhaps matches TRBD1 (5 bases). Deletions cut 2 bases from V and 2 bases from J, with 10 bases between. Germline CDR1 is SGHRS and CDR2 is YFSETQ. The CDR3 runs 15 residues. The DNA for the CDR3 is TGCGCCAGCAGCTTTGAGACAGCTAACACCGGGGAGCTGTTTTTT. Protein product: CASSFETANTGELFF.

This clonotype was counted a single time. The V call is TRBV4-3, the J call TRBJ2-7; D not certain. The V and J ends lost 1 base and 6 bases respectively, with 19 bases between them. The CDR3 contains 16 residues. Germline CDR1 LGHNA, CDR2 YSLEER. The CDR3 spells CASSQGHGPLGGEQYF. CDR3 DNA sequence: TGCGCCAGCAGCCAAGGCCACGGGCCTCTTGGCGGCGAGCAGTACTTC.

This clonotype was observed at least ten times. This sequence joins TRBV12-3 or TRBV12-4 and TRBJ1-2; 9 bases line up with TRBD1. The CDR3 is 17 amino acids. The V and J ends lost 3 bases and 0 bases, in that order; junction bases with no gene match: 8. For the CDR3, the DNA is TGTGCCAGCAGTTTCCATGGACAGGGGCACTCTAACTATGGCTACACCTTC. The encoded protein is CASSFHGQGHSNYGYTF.

The table lists this clonotype with a few counts. The chain uses TRBV4-3 and TRBJ1-2; D may be TRBD1 (5 bases). The CDR3 consists of 15 residues. Trimming removed 4 bases at V and 0 bases at J, with 12 bases between. CDR1 and CDR2 (germline): LGHNA, YSLEER. The DNA of the CDR3 is TGCGCCAGCAGCCTGGGACGGACTACTAACTATGGCTACACCTTC. It yields the protein CASSLGRTTNYGYTF.

The table lists this clonotype with a few counts. This chain joins TRBV5-1 and TRBJ2-7; TRBD2 agrees at 13 bases. Per the germline V gene, CDR1 is SGHRS and CDR2 is YFSETQ. The CDR3 is 15 residues long. Trimming took 0 bases from V and 9 from J; bases not matched to a gene: 6. CDR3 region: CASSLDGTSGEWQYF. The CDR3 DNA is TGCGCCAGCAGCTTGGACGGGACTAGCGGGGAGTGGCAGTACTTC. Full variable domain (remainder filled in from reference TRBV5-1 and TRBJ2-7): KAGVTQTPRYLIKTRGQQVTLSCSPISGHRSVSWYQQTPGQGLQFLFEYFSETQRNKGNFPGRFSGRQFSNSRSEMNVSTLELGDSALYLCASSLDGTSGEWQYFGPGTRLTVT.

The chain carries TRBV20-1 and TRBJ1-1; 7 bases map to TRBD1. Losses at the gene ends were 5 bases for V and 3 bases for J; bases not matched to a gene: 6. This CDR3 has 13 residues. Germline CDR1 and CDR2: DFQATT and SNEGSKA (reference sequence). CDR3 in amino acids: CSAADREDTEAFF. CDR3 nucleotides: TGCAGTGCTGCTGACAGGGAGGACACTGAAGCTTTCTTT.

This clonotype has only a few counts. The chain recombines TRBV29-1 with TRBJ2-1; D is perhaps TRBD1 or TRBD2 (5 bases each). V was shortened by 5 bases and J by 4 bases, with 12 bases between the two germline ends. CDR3 length: 13 amino acids. The germline V gene has CDR1 SQVTM and CDR2 ANQGSEA. The CDR3, as DNA: TGCAGCGTTCCCCGGGGCGATTACAATGAGCAGTTCTTC. It translates to CSVPRGDYNEQFF.

This clonotype was observed a handful of times. This chain connects TRBV15 to TRBJ2-1; 7 nucleotides line up with TRBD1. There are 14 residues in the CDR3. Germline V CDR1 and CDR2: LNHNV, YYDKDF (reference sequence). V lost 4 bases and J lost 5; bases outside the gene matches: 5. CDR3 in DNA: TGTGCCACCAGCAAGACAGGGTCCCACAATGAGCAGTTCTTC. The encoded protein is CATSKTGSHNEQFF. The full variable domain, rest sourced from reference TRBV15 and TRBJ2-1, is DAMVIQNPRYQVTQFGKPVTLSCSQTLNHNVMYWYQQKSSQAPKLLFHYYDKDFNNEADTPDNFQSRRPNTSFCFLDIRSPGLGDTAMYLCATSKTGSHNEQFFGPGTRLTVL.

V is TRBV28 and J is TRBJ1-2, with D perhaps matching TRBD1 (5 bases). The CDR3 loop spans 16 amino acids. V was trimmed by 3 bases and J by 4 bases, leaving 18 bases between them. Germline V gene sequence: CDR1 MDHEN, CDR2 SYDVKM. The CDR3 sequence: CASSFNPRQISYGYTF. In DNA, the CDR3 is TGTGCCAGCAGTTTCAATCCAAGACAGATTTCCTATGGCTACACCTTC.

This clonotype was detected only a few times. The chain combines TRBV7-2 with TRBJ2-5, with 7 bases matching TRBD1. In germline, CDR1 is SGHTA, CDR2 FQGNSA. This CDR3 is 17 amino acids long. J lost 5 bases, V lost 1 base, and 13 bases had no gene match. This CDR3 is CASSLGSSAVRGETQYF. The DNA of the CDR3 is TGTGCCAGCAGCTTAGGGTCTTCGGCAGTCAGGGGGGAGACCCAGTACTTC.

The chain is built from TRBV12-3 or TRBV12-4 and TRBJ2-5; D not resolved. Trimming cost V 9 bases and J 0 bases, with 11 bases left between them. The CDR3 covers 13 residues. The CDR3 is CASTDPYQETQYF. DNA for the CDR3: TGTGCCAGTACGGACCCGTACCAAGAGACCCAGTACTTC.

On this clonotype itself: Germline is not matched at one junction end, which may reflect a read error. CDR3 residues: CASSLGYPGSEPFF. The CDR3, as DNA: TGCGCCAGCAGCTTGGGGTACCCGGGGTCGGAGCCGTTCTTC. The chain has TRBV5-1 and TRBJ2-1, with D possibly being TRBD2 (5 bases). From germline, CDR1 is SGHRS and CDR2 YFSETQ. The CDR3 covers 14 residues.

This chain uses TRBV3-1 with TRBJ1-1; no reliable D call. The germline V gene has CDR1 LGHDT and CDR2 YNNKEL (reference sequence). The CDR3 consists of 15 residues. Trimming shortened V by 4 bases and J by 1 base, and 13 bases separated the two germline ends. The CDR3 coding sequence is TGTGCCAGCAGCCCTCTTCGGCGGGCGAACACTGAAGCTTTCTTT. Residues: CASSPLRRANTEAFF.

This clonotype was counted only a few times. The chain has TRBV6-2 or TRBV6-3 and TRBJ2-5, with D tentatively TRBD2 (7 bases). The germline V gene encodes CDR1 MNHEY and CDR2 SVGEGT. V was cut by 8 bases and J by 5 bases, with 9 bases left in between. This CDR3 has 11 amino acids. CDR3 amino acids: CASGGAETQYF. The CDR3 DNA sequence: TGTGCCAGCGGGGGGGCTGAGACCCAGTACTTC.

V gene TRBV11-2 combines with J gene TRBJ2-1, with 7 bases matching TRBD1. The CDR3 is 17 amino acids. Trimming cost V 1 base and J 1 base; bases outside gene matches: 7. Germline V gene sequence: CDR1 SGHAT, CDR2 FQNNGV. In DNA, the CDR3 is TGTGCCAGCAGCTTAGGAAGACAGGGTTGGTCCTACAATGAGCAGTTCTTC. Encoded protein: CASSLGRQGWSYNEQFF.

This chain links TRBV5-1 with TRBJ1-6; TRBD1 matches 9 bases. The V and J ends lost 1 base and 8 bases, in that order; junction bases with no gene match: 10. The CDR3 consists of 17 residues. Germline V gene data show CDR1 as SGHRS and CDR2 as YFSETQ. CDR3 nucleotides: TGCGCCAGCAGCTTGAGATGGGACAGGGATGTCTATTCACCCCTCCACTTT. Protein product: CASSLRWDRDVYSPLHF.

This clonotype was picked up a small number of times. CDR3 sequence: CASSLLQGRPQHF. CDR3 in DNA: TGTGCCAGCAGCTTACTACAGGGACGGCCCCAGCATTTT. The chain is built from TRBV7-2 and TRBJ1-5, with D possibly being TRBD1 (6 bases). V was clipped by 2 bases and J by 9 bases, with 11 bases between them. The germline V gene encodes CDR1 SGHTA and CDR2 FQGNSA. The CDR3 is 13 residues long.

The gene calls are TRBV28 and TRBJ2-5; TRBD1 agrees at 9 bases. Germline CDR1 and CDR2: MDHEN and SYDVKM. The CDR3 extends over 14 amino acids. Trimming took 6 bases from V and 5 from J; bases not matched to a gene: 7. Here the CDR3 DNA reads TGTGCCAGCAGACCAACAGGGGGCGGGGAGACCCAGTACTTC. This codes for CASRPTGGGETQYF.

This clonotype has a count of ten or more. The chain uses TRBV6-5 and TRBJ2-3; a possible D gene is TRBD1 (6 bases). V was clipped by 0 bases and J by 0 bases, with 7 bases between them. CDR3 length: 15 residues. CDR1 MNHEY and CDR2 SVGAGI come from the germline V gene. CDR3 nucleotides: TGTGCCAGCAGTTACTCGACAGGTAGCACAGATACGCAGTATTTT. It codes for CASSYSTGSTDTQYF.

V usage is TRBV11-2 and J usage is TRBJ1-1; 8 nucleotides align to TRBD1. Germline CDR1 reads SGHAT; CDR2 reads FQNNGV. This CDR3 is 15 amino acids long. V lost 4 bases and J lost 1; bases outside the gene matches: 5. The CDR3 sequence: CASSYTGQGNTEAFF. The CDR3 DNA is TGTGCCAGCAGCTACACCGGACAGGGGAACACTGAAGCTTTCTTT.

In its sample, this clonotype was seen a few times. The V gene is TRBV20-1, the J gene TRBJ2-3, with D tentatively TRBD2 (6 bases). Germline V lookup: CDR1 DFQATT, CDR2 SNEGSKA (reference sequence). V was trimmed by 2 bases and J by 7 bases, leaving 16 bases between them. This CDR3 has 14 residues. The CDR3 spells CSARTLGRGNTQYF. The CDR3, as DNA: TGCAGTGCTAGAACCCTGGGGCGGGGAAATACGCAGTATTTT.